This T cell receptor beta chain was profiled in a study of T-cell memory formation after mild COVID-19. This clonotype has just a few counts. Its antigen is undetermined. TCRdb re-called the 5' RACE reads with MiXCR, one entry per CDR3 protein. Here the sample spans roughly 620,000 distinct CDR3 sequences, approximately 18% being singletons. Findings and caveats of the study: Contracting CD4+ clones were located mainly in CM and EM, and CD8+ clones in EMRA.

Trimming removed 7 bases from V and 5 bases from J; junction bases left unmatched: 5. The CDR3 sequence is 13 residues long. CDR1 and CDR2 (germline): SNHLY, FYNNEI. The sample comprised PBMCs or a T cell subset sorted from them (not recorded which). This chain joins TRBV2 and TRBJ1-1; 9 positions match TRBD1. The receptor comes from an adult woman who had mild COVID-19 (a few samples of this study predate the infection). Cell type and time point are not known. Here the CDR3 DNA reads TGTGCCAGCACCGGACAGGGGATGACTGAAGCTTTCTTT. Translating it yields CASTGQGMTEAFF.